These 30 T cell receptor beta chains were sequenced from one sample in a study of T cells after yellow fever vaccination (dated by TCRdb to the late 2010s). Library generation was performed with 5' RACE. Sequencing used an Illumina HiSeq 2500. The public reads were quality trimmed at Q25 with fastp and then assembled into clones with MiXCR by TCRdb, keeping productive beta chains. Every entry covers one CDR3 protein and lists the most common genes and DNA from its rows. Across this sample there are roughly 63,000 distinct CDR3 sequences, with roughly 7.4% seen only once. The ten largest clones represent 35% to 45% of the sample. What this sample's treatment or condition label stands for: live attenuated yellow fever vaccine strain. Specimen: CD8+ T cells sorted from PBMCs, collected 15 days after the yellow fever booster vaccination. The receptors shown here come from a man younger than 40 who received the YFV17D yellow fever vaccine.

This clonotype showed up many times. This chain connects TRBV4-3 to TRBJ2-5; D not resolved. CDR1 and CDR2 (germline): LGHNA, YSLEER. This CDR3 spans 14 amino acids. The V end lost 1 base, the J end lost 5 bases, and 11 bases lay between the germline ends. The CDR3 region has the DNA TGCGCCAGCAGCCAAGGTCTCGGCGGCGAGACCCAGTACTTC. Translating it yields CASSQGLGGETQYF.

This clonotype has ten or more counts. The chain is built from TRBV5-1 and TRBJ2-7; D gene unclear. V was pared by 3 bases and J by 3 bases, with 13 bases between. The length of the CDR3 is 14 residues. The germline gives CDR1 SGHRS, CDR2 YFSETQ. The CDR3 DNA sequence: TGCGCCAGCAGCTCCCCCTCCCCCTACTACGAGCAGTACTTC. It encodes CASSSPSPYYEQYF.

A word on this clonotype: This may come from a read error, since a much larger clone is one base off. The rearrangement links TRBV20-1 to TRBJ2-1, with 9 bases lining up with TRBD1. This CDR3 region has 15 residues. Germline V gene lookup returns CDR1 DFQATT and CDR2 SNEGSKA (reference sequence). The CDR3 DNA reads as TGCATTGCTAGAGATCCGGGACAGGGCTTCAATGAGCAGTTCTTC. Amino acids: CIARDPGQGFNEQFF.

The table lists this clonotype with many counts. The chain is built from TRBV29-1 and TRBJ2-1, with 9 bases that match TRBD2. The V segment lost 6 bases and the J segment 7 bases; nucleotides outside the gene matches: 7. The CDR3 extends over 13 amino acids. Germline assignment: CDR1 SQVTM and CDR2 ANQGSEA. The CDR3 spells CSVYAGGWNEQFF. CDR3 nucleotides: TGCAGCGTATACGCGGGAGGGTGGAATGAGCAGTTCTTC.

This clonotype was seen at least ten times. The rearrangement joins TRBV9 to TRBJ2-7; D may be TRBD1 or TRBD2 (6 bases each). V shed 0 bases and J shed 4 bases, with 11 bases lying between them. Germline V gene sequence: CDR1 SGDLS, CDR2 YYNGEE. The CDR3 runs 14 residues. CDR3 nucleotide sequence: TGTGCCAGCAGCGTAGATGGGGGGCGGTACGAGCAGTACTTC. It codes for CASSVDGGRYEQYF.

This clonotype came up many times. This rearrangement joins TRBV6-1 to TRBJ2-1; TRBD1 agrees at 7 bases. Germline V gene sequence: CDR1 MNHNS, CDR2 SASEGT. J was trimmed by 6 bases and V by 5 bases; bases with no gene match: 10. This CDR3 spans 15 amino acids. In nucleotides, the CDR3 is TGTGCCAGCAGTCCCCCAGGGGGAGTATTCAATGAGCAGTTCTTC. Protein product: CASSPPGGVFNEQFF.

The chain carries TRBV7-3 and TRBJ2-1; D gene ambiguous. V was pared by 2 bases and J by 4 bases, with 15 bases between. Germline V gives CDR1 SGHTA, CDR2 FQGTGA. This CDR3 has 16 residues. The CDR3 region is CASSLDTYATYNEQFF. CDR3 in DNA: TGTGCCAGCAGCTTAGATACGTATGCTACTTACAATGAGCAGTTCTTC.

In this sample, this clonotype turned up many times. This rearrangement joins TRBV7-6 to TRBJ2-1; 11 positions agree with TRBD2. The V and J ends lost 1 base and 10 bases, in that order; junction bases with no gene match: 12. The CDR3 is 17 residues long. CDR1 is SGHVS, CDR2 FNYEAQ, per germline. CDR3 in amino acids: CASSLGGRTSGFVEQFF. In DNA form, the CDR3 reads TGTGCCAGCAGCTTAGGGGGTCGGACTAGCGGGTTTGTCGAGCAGTTCTTC.

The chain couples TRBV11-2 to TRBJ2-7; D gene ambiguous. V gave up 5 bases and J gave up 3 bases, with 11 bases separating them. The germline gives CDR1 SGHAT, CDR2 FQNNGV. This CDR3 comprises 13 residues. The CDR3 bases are TGTGCCAGCAGCCCCCCCGGGCACTACGAGCAGTACTTC. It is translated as CASSPPGHYEQYF.

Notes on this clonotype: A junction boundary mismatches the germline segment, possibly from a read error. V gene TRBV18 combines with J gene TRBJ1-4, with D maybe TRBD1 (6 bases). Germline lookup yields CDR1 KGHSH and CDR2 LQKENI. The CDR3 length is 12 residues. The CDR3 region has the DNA TGTGCCAGCTCACCACCGGGGGGCCCCCCGGTTTTT. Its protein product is CASSPPGGPPVF.

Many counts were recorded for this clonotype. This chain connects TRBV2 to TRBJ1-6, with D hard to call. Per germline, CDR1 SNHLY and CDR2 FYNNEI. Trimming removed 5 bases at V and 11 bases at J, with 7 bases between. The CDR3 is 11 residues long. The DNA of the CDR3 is TGTGCCAGCAGTTCTTATGCACCCCTCCACTTT. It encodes CASSSYAPLHF.

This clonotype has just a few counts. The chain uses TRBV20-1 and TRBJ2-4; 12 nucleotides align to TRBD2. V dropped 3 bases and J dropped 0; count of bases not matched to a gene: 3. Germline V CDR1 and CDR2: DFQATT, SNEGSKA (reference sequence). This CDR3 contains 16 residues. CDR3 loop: CSASLGLAGAKNIQYF. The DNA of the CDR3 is TGCAGTGCTAGCCTGGGACTAGCGGGAGCCAAAAACATTCAGTACTTC.

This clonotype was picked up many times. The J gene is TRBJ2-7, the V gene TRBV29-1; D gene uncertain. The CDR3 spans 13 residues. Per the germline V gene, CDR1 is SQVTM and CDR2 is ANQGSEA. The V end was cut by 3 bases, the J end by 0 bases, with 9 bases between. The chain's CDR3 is CSVETTISYEQYF. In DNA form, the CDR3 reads TGCAGCGTTGAGACAACTATCTCCTACGAGCAGTACTTC.

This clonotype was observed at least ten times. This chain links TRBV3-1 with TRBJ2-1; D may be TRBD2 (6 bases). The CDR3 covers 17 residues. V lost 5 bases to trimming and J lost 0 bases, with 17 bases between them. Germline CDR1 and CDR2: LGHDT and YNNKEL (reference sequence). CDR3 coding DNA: TGTGCCAGCAGCACTTTAGGGACTTCGAGCTCCTACAATGAGCAGTTCTTC. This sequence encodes CASSTLGTSSSYNEQFF.

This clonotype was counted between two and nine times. As DNA, the CDR3 is TGTGCCAGCGAGGGTCCAGCGGGAGCCGCCGGGGAGCTGTTTTTT. It is translated as CASEGPAGAAGELFF. The chain is built from TRBV2 and TRBJ2-2; 8 nucleotides line up with TRBD2. The CDR3 is made up of 15 amino acids. CDR1 SNHLY and CDR2 FYNNEI come from the germline V gene. V dropped 8 bases and J dropped 6; count of bases not matched to a gene: 11.

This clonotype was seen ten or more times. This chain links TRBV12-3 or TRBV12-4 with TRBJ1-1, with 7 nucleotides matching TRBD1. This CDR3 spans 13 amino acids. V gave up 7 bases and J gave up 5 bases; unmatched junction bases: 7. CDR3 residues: CASKLTGETEAFF. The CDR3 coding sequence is TGTGCCAGCAAACTCACAGGGGAAACTGAAGCTTTCTTT.

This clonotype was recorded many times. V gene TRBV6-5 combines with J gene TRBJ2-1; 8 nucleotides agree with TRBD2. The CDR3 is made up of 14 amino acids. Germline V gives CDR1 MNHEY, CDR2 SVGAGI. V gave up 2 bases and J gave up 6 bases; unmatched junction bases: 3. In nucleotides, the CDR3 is TGTGCCAGCAGTTACGAGCGGGAGTTCAATGAGCAGTTCTTC. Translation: CASSYEREFNEQFF.

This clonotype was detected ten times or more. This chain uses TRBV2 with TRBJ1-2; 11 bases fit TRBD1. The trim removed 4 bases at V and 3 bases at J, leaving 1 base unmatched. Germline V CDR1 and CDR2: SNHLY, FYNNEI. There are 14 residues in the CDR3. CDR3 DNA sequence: TGTGCCAGCAGTGGGGGACAGGGGGACTATGGCTACACCTTC. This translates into CASSGGQGDYGYTF.

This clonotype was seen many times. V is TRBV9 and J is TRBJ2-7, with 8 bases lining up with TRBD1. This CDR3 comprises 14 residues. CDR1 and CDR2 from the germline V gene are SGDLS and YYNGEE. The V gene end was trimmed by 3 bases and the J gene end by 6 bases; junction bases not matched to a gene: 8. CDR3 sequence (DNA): TGTGCCAGCAGCGGCGCAGGGGGCTCGGGCGAGCAGTACTTC. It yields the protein CASSGAGGSGEQYF. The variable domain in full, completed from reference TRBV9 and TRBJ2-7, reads DSGVTQTPKHLITATGQRVTLRCSPRSGDLSVYWYQQSLDQGLQFLIQYYNGEERAKGNILERFSAQQFPDLHSELNLSSLELGDSALYFCASSGAGGSGEQYFGPGTRLTVT.

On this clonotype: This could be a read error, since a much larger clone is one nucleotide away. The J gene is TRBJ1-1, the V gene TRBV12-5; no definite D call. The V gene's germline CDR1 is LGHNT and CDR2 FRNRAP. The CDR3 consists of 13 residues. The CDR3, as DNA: TGTGCTAGTGGATGGCGGCCGAACACTGAACCTTTCTTT. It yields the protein CASGWRPNTEPFF.

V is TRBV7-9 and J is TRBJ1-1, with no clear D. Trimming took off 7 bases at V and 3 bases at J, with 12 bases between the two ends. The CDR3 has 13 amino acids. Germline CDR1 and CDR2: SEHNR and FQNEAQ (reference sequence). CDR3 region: CASTPTTHTEAFF. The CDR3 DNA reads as TGTGCCAGCACCCCGACAACTCACACTGAAGCTTTCTTT.

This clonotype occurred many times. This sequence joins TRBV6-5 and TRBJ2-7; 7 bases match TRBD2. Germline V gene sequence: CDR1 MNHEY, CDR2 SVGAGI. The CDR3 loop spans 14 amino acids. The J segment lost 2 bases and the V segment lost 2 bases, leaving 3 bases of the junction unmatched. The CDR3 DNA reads TGTGCCAGCAGTTACGGTCGGGGGGCCTACGAGCAGTACTTC. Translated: CASSYGRGAYEQYF.

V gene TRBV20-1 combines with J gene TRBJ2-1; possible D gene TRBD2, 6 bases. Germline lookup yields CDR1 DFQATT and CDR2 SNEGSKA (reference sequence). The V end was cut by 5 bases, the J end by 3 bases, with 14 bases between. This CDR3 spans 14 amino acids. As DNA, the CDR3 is TGCAGTGCTGCGACTAGTTATGGCTACAATGAGCAGTTCTTC. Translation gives CSAATSYGYNEQFF.

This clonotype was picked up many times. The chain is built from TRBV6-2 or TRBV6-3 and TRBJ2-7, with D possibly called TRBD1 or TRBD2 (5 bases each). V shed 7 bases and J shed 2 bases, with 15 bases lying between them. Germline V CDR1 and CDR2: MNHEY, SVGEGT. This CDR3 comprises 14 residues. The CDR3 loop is CASTSGTDPYEQYF. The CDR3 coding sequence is TGTGCCAGCACCTCCGGGACGGACCCCTACGAGCAGTACTTC.

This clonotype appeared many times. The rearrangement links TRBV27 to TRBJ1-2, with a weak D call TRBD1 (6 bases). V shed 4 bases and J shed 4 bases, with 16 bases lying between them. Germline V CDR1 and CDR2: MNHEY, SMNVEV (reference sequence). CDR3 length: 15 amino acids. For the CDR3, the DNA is TGTGCCAGCAGTTCCTTCAGGGGCGCAGGCTATGGCTACACCTTC. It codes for CASSSFRGAGYGYTF.

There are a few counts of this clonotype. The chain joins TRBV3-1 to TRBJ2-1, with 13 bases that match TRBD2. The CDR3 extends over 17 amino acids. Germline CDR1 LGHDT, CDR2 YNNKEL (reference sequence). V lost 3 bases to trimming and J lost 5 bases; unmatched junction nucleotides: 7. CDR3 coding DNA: TGTGCCAGCAGCCAGAAACTAGCGGGAGGGATTAACAATGAGCAGTTCTTC. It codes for CASSQKLAGGINNEQFF.

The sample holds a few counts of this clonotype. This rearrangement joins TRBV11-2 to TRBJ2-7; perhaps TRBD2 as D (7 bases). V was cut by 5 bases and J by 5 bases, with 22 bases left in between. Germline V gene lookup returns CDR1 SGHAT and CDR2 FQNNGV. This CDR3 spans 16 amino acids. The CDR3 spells CASSGGGALLTNEQYF. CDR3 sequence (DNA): TGTGCCAGCAGCGGGGGGGGGGCGCTCCTGACCAACGAGCAGTACTTC.

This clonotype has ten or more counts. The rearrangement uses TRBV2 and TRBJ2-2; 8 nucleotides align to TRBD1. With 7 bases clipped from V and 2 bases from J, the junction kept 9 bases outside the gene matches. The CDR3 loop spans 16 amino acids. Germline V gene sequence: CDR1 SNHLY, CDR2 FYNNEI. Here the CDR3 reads CASIIRDRHNTGELFF. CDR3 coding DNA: TGTGCCAGCATTATTAGGGACAGGCATAACACCGGGGAGCTGTTTTTT.

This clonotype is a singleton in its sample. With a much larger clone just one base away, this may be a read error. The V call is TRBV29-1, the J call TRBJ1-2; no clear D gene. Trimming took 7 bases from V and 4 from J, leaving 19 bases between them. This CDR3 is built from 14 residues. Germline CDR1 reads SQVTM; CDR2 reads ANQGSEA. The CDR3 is CSARAVGKGYGYTF. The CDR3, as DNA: TGCAGCGCTAGGGCAGTGGGAAAGGGCTATGGCTACACCTTC.

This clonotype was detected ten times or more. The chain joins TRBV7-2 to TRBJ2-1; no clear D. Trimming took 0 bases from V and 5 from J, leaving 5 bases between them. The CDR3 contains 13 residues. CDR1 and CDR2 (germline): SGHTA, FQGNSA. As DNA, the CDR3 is TGTGCCAGCAGCTTAGCGACCCACAATGAGCAGTTCTTC. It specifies CASSLATHNEQFF.